A single sample is the source of the 30 T cell receptor beta chains below, sequenced in a study of blood T cell repertoires in COVID-19. Measured with immunoSEQ multiplex PCR; TCRdb has only the in-frame clones, and not every one. This sample yields roughly 200,000 clones, of which 85% to 90% are seen a single time; 0.85% to 0.95% belongs to the top ten. Sequencing was done on a sample of peripheral blood. Receptors originate from a woman under 30 who had recovered from COVID-19.

The V and J genes are TRBV6-5 and TRBJ1-2; D unclear. CDR3 length: 14 amino acids. V lost 0 bases and J lost 4, with 9 bases in between. Germline CDR1 reads MNHEY; CDR2 reads SVGAGI. CDR3 in amino acids: CASSYSEGTYGYTF. CDR3 in DNA: TGTGCCAGCAGTTACTCGGAGGGAACCTATGGCTACACCTTC.

In nucleotides, the CDR3 is TGTGCCAGTAGCAAAGGACAGGGGGCCTATAATTCACCCCTCCACTTT. It specifies CASSKGQGAYNSPLHF. The chain couples TRBV19 to TRBJ1-6, with 10 bases lining up with TRBD1. Unmatched junction bases numbered 4, after V lost 6 bases and J lost 2 bases. In germline, CDR1 is LNHDA, CDR2 SQIVND (reference sequence). This CDR3 has 16 amino acids.

The chain combines TRBV6-6 with TRBJ1-3; D unresolved. CDR3 length equals 15 residues. Germline-derived CDR1 and CDR2 are MNHNY and SVGAGI (reference sequence). Trimming left V 0 bases short and J 4 bases short, with 10 bases between. CDR3 coding DNA: TGTGCCAGCAGTTACTCGGGCCAGCAAGGAAACACCATATATTTT. It yields the protein CASSYSGQQGNTIYF.

The chain carries TRBV24-1 and TRBJ1-1; 8 positions agree with TRBD1. In germline, CDR1 is KGHDR, CDR2 SFDVKD. The CDR3 extends over 17 amino acids. Germline trimming cut 3 bases from V and 4 bases from J; bases unmatched to any gene: 12. The CDR3 DNA follows: TGTGCCACCAGTGATGCCAGGGGGCCAAGGGGTGGCACTGAAGCTTTCTTT. Translation gives CATSDARGPRGGTEAFF.

The chain carries TRBV5-4 and TRBJ2-3; the match to TRBD1 covers 8 bases. The CDR3 spans 15 residues. Germline V gene data show CDR1 as SGHNT and CDR2 as YYREEE (reference sequence). V shed 4 bases and J 1 base; nucleotides not matched to a gene: 5. The CDR3 sequence is CASSAGTGRTDTQYF. CDR3 coding DNA: TGTGCCAGCAGCGCCGGGACAGGACGCACAGATACGCAGTATTTT.

The J gene is TRBJ2-7, the V gene TRBV28, with D possibly TRBD1 on 5 matching bases. CDR1 and CDR2 from the germline V gene are MDHEN and SYDVKM. The CDR3 has 15 amino acids. V shed 5 bases and J shed 6 bases, with 20 bases lying between them. In DNA, the CDR3 is TGTGCCAGCAGTCCCCATGGCGCAGGGATCGGCGAGCAGTACTTC. Amino acids: CASSPHGAGIGEQYF. The whole variable domain, filled in from reference TRBV28 and TRBJ2-7, reads DVKVTQSSRYLVKRTGEKVFLECVQDMDHENMFWYRQDPGLGLRLIYFSYDVKMKEKGDIPEGYSVSREKKERFSLILESASTNQTSMYLCASSPHGAGIGEQYFGPGTRLTVT.

This sequence joins TRBV19 and TRBJ1-2, with 10 positions matching TRBD1. CDR3 size: 15 residues. CDR1 and CDR2 from the germline V gene are LNHDA and SQIVND (reference sequence). J gave up 5 bases and V 5 bases, and 8 bases lay outside the gene matches. CDR3 residues: CASSSPDRGSYGYTF. Here the CDR3 DNA reads TGTGCCAGTAGTTCGCCGGACAGGGGGAGTTATGGCTACACCTTC.

The CDR3 nucleotides read TGCGCCAGCAGCCAGAAGACGGACAGGAACTATAATTCACCCCTCCACTTT. The encoded protein is CASSQKTDRNYNSPLHF. The rearrangement joins TRBV4-3 to TRBJ1-6; 7 bases map to TRBD1. The CDR3 loop spans 17 amino acids. Germline-derived CDR1 and CDR2 are LGHNA and YSLEER. After removal of 3 bases from V and 3 bases from J, the junction contained 8 bases not matched to a gene.

The V call is TRBV4-1, the J call TRBJ2-3, with D perhaps matching TRBD1 (6 bases). There are 15 residues in the CDR3. Germline loops: CDR1 MGHRA, CDR2 YSYEKL. The V end lost 2 bases, the J end lost 2 bases, and 11 bases lay between the germline ends. CDR3 amino acids: CASSQLTGNTDTQYF. The CDR3 nucleotides read TGCGCCAGCAGCCAACTAACAGGGAACACAGATACGCAGTATTTT.

The chain is built from TRBV4-1 and TRBJ1-4; D gene unclear. The CDR3 runs 16 residues. V dropped 0 bases and J dropped 0 bases, with 8 bases sitting between them. Germline lookup yields CDR1 MGHRA and CDR2 YSYEKL. CDR3 in amino acids: CASSQDRRATNEKLFF. DNA of the CDR3: TGCGCCAGCAGCCAAGATCGTAGAGCAACTAATGAAAAACTGTTTTTT.

V gene TRBV6-6 combines with J gene TRBJ2-5; no clear D gene. The germline gives CDR1 MNHNY, CDR2 SVGAGI (reference sequence). The CDR3 loop spans 11 amino acids. Trimming stripped 2 bases from V and 5 bases from J, with 3 bases between. The CDR3 region is CASSYAETQYF. The CDR3 nucleotides read TGTGCCAGCAGTTACGCGGAGACCCAGTACTTC.

This clone appeared a few times. The J gene is TRBJ1-5, the V gene TRBV7-9, with 7 bases aligning to TRBD1. The germline gives CDR1 SEHNR, CDR2 FQNEAQ (reference sequence). The V and J ends lost 5 bases and 4 bases, in that order; junction bases with no gene match: 8. The length of the CDR3 is 15 residues. This chain's CDR3 is CASSPATGLNQPQHF. DNA of the CDR3: TGTGCCAGCAGCCCAGCGACAGGGTTGAATCAGCCCCAGCATTTT.

At least ten counts were recorded for this clone. The CDR3 DNA is TGTGCCAGCAGCCCCCCCGGGAGAGATACGCAGTATTTT. Protein sequence: CASSPPGRDTQYF. The genes are TRBV13 and TRBJ2-3; weak D call: TRBD2 (6 bases). The CDR3 consists of 13 residues. The germline gives CDR1 PRHDT, CDR2 FYEKMQ (reference sequence). Trimming pared 5 bases from V and 5 bases from J, leaving 11 bases between.

The rearrangement uses TRBV6-2 or TRBV6-3 and TRBJ1-5; no definite D call. Looked up from germline, CDR1 is MNHEY and CDR2 is SVGEGT. Trimming cost V 2 bases and J 10 bases, with 9 bases left between them. The CDR3 spans 12 residues. The CDR3 DNA reads TGTGCCAGCAGTTACCCGTTCTATCCCCAGCATTTT. It is translated as CASSYPFYPQHF.

V gene TRBV7-6 combines with J gene TRBJ1-1, with D perhaps TRBD1 (5 bases). This CDR3 is built from 14 residues. V was clipped by 0 bases and J by 0 bases, with 5 bases between them. Germline assignment: CDR1 SGHVS and CDR2 FNYEAQ. CDR3 DNA: TGTGCCAGCAGCTTAGCAGGGGTGAACACTGAAGCTTTCTTT. Amino acids: CASSLAGVNTEAFF.

This sequence joins TRBV18 and TRBJ2-7; maybe TRBD1 (6 bases). The germline V and J ends were trimmed by 4 bases and 5 bases, with 12 bases remaining between them. Per germline, CDR1 KGHSH and CDR2 LQKENI. This CDR3 has 13 residues. CDR3 bases: TGTGCCAGCTCACGGGACCCAGGGGACGAGCAGTACGTC. Its protein product is CASSRDPGDEQYV.

The J gene is TRBJ2-3, the V gene TRBV7-3; 8 nucleotides align to TRBD2. The CDR3 runs to 15 residues. The germline V gene has CDR1 SGHTA and CDR2 FQGTGA. V was clipped by 0 bases and J by 1 base; unmatched bases: 0. As DNA, the CDR3 is TGTGCCAGCAGCTTAACAGCGGGAGGCACAGATACGCAGTATTTT. This translates into CASSLTAGGTDTQYF.

This chain uses TRBV7-9 with TRBJ1-6; no firm D call. The CDR3 totals 15 residues. Trimming pared 1 base from V and 7 bases from J, leaving 11 bases between. Per the germline V gene, CDR1 is SEHNR and CDR2 is FQNEAQ (reference sequence). The CDR3 region has the DNA TGTGCCAGCAGCTTAGGGAGTGAGAGGAATTCACCCCTCCACTTT. This codes for CASSLGSERNSPLHF.

The J gene is TRBJ2-3, the V gene TRBV2; tentatively, D is TRBD2 (6 bases). The CDR3 has 14 residues. Trimming pared 6 bases from V and 3 bases from J, leaving 13 bases between. Germline CDR1 is SNHLY and CDR2 is FYNNEI. In nucleotides, the CDR3 is TGTGCCAGCAGCGGGGGATACACTACAGATACGCAGTATTTT. Residues: CASSGGYTTDTQYF.

Only one count was recorded for this clone. The chain couples TRBV6-2 or TRBV6-3 to TRBJ2-7; possible D gene TRBD2, 6 bases. V was clipped by 2 bases and J by 3 bases, with 8 bases between them. The CDR3 covers 13 residues. Germline V CDR1 and CDR2: MNHEY, SVGEGT. The CDR3 nucleotides read TGTGCCAGCAGTTACCGGGACTTCTACGAGCAGTACTTC. Amino acid sequence: CASSYRDFYEQYF.

V and J are TRBV14 and TRBJ2-5; no clear D gene. The germline V gene encodes CDR1 SGHDN and CDR2 FVKESK. The V end lost 0 bases, the J end lost 4 bases, and 12 bases lay between the germline ends. There are 15 residues in the CDR3. The CDR3 sequence is CASSQDIRASETQYF. CDR3 nucleotide sequence: TGTGCCAGCAGCCAAGATATCCGAGCGTCAGAGACCCAGTACTTC.

V and J are TRBV19 and TRBJ1-1, with D possibly being TRBD1 (6 bases). CDR1 and CDR2 from the germline V gene are LNHDA and SQIVND (reference sequence). This CDR3 spans 13 amino acids. Trimming pared 4 bases from V and 2 bases from J, leaving 8 bases between. The DNA for the CDR3 is TGTGCCAGTAGTAAGACAGGAAACACTGAAGCTTTCTTT. Translated, it gives CASSKTGNTEAFF.

The chain joins TRBV20-1 to TRBJ2-1; 12 bases agree with TRBD2. V shed 3 bases and J 8 bases; nucleotides not matched to a gene: 5. This CDR3 is 14 amino acids long. Germline CDR1 reads DFQATT; CDR2 reads SNEGSKA (reference sequence). In DNA form, the CDR3 reads TGCAGTGCTAGTCCTAGCGGGAGGGCCGATGAGCAGTTCTTC. As protein: CSASPSGRADEQFF.

This chain links TRBV27 with TRBJ1-2; D is unclear. Trimming pared 10 bases from V and 6 bases from J, leaving 15 bases between. This CDR3 is 12 amino acids long. Per the germline V gene, CDR1 is MNHEY and CDR2 is SMNVEV (reference sequence). CDR3 amino acids: CATQTYGDGYTF. In DNA, the CDR3 is TGTGCCACCCAAACCTACGGGGATGGCTACACCTTC.

This chain links TRBV5-6 with TRBJ2-1; maybe TRBD2 (6 bases). CDR3 length equals 15 residues. The V gene's germline CDR1 is SGHDT and CDR2 YYEEEE. V was trimmed by 4 bases and J by 1 base, leaving 12 bases between them. The CDR3 sequence is CASSPGLQSYNEQFF. The CDR3, as DNA: TGTGCCAGCAGCCCGGGACTCCAGTCCTACAATGAGCAGTTCTTC.

The V gene is TRBV28, the J gene TRBJ2-1, with a weak D call TRBD1 (5 bases). V was trimmed by 6 bases and J by 5 bases, leaving 14 bases between them. The germline V gene has CDR1 MDHEN and CDR2 SYDVKM. The CDR3 spans 14 residues. The CDR3 bases are TGTGCCAGCAGGACAGCGACAGTGAACAATGAGCAGTTCTTC. This gives the protein CASRTATVNNEQFF. Using reference TRBV28 and TRBJ2-1 for the parts outside the CDR3, the full variable domain is DVKVTQSSRYLVKRTGEKVFLECVQDMDHENMFWYRQDPGLGLRLIYFSYDVKMKEKGDIPEGYSVSREKKERFSLILESASTNQTSMYLCASRTATVNNEQFFGPGTRLTVL.

The chain joins TRBV2 to TRBJ2-2; D remains ambiguous. This CDR3 is 14 amino acids long. With 6 bases removed from V and 1 base from J, the gap between germline ends came to 9 bases. In germline, CDR1 is SNHLY, CDR2 FYNNEI. In nucleotides, the CDR3 is TGTGCCAGCAGGGCAGTCTGGAACACCGGGGAGCTGTTTTTT. This translates into CASRAVWNTGELFF.

The rearrangement joins TRBV9 to TRBJ2-1, with a weak D call TRBD2 (6 bases). In germline, CDR1 is SGDLS, CDR2 YYNGEE. V lost 2 bases to trimming and J lost 9 bases, with 18 bases between them. The CDR3 consists of 15 residues. CDR3 in amino acids: CASSVLGTAMSEQFF. The CDR3 DNA follows: TGTGCCAGCAGCGTGCTCGGGACTGCCATGAGTGAGCAGTTCTTC.

The chain employs TRBV5-4 and TRBJ1-6; D is ambiguous. This CDR3 comprises 14 residues. The germline V gene has CDR1 SGHNT and CDR2 YYREEE (reference sequence). Trimming removed 0 bases at V and 5 bases at J, with 6 bases between. The CDR3 coding sequence is TGTGCCAGCAGCTTGGGACTGGATAATTCACCCCTCCACTTT. Amino acids: CASSLGLDNSPLHF.

This clone has just a few counts. The V and J genes are TRBV5-1 and TRBJ1-2; 7 bases agree with TRBD1. With 4 bases clipped from V and 3 bases from J, the junction kept 9 bases outside the gene matches. CDR1 is SGHRS, CDR2 YFSETQ, per germline. The CDR3 sequence is 15 residues long. The CDR3 region is CASSIGDSQHYGYTF. In DNA form, the CDR3 reads TGCGCCAGCAGCATAGGGGACAGCCAACACTATGGCTACACCTTC.